Presented here are 13 T cell receptor beta chains from one specimen sequenced in a study of blood T cell repertoires in COVID-19. The data were produced by immunoSEQ multiplex PCR, yet TCRdb's version contains in-frame clones alone and is incomplete. The sample lists about 81,000 clones, almost 90% occurring once. Sequenced material: peripheral blood. The origin of the receptors is an elderly woman with acute or convalescent COVID-19.

The V and J genes are TRBV7-9 and TRBJ1-2; D remains ambiguous. This CDR3 spans 16 amino acids. From germline, CDR1 is SEHNR and CDR2 FQNEAQ (reference sequence). Deletions cut 2 bases from V and 4 bases from J, with 17 bases between. CDR3 protein: CASSLFPPTGAYGYTF. In DNA form, the CDR3 reads TGTGCCAGCAGCTTATTCCCCCCCACTGGAGCCTATGGCTACACCTTC.

The gene calls are TRBV18 and TRBJ1-1; D is ambiguous. There are 14 residues in the CDR3. Looked up from germline, CDR1 is KGHSH and CDR2 is LQKENI. Trimming cost V 0 bases and J 3 bases, with 8 bases left between them. In nucleotides, the CDR3 is TGTGCCAGCTCACCACCGAGGGAGGACACTGAAGCTTTCTTT. Encoded protein: CASSPPREDTEAFF.

A single count supports this clone. The rearrangement joins TRBV5-5 to TRBJ2-7, with 8 positions matching TRBD1. Germline V gene lookup returns CDR1 SGHKS and CDR2 YYEKEE (reference sequence). The CDR3 consists of 16 residues. V shed 3 bases and J 5 bases; nucleotides not matched to a gene: 13. The CDR3 protein is CASSSVTGTGFHEQYF. The CDR3 DNA sequence: TGTGCCAGCAGCTCTGTCACTGGGACAGGATTCCACGAGCAGTACTTC.

The V call is TRBV30, the J call TRBJ2-3; TRBD2 matches 10 bases. The CDR3 is made up of 15 amino acids. Losses at the gene ends were 3 bases for V and 8 bases for J; bases not matched to a gene: 11. Germline assignment: CDR1 GTSNPN and CDR2 SVGIG (reference sequence). Here the CDR3 DNA reads TGTGCCTGGAGGGTATCGGCTAGCGGGAGAGGTACGCAGTATTTT. Its translation is CAWRVSASGRGTQYF.

The chain links TRBV6-5 to TRBJ1-5, with D possibly TRBD1 on 6 matching bases. Looked up from germline, CDR1 is MNHEY and CDR2 is SVGAGI. V was trimmed by 2 bases and J by 3 bases, leaving 14 bases between them. CDR3 length: 16 amino acids. The CDR3 DNA is TGTGCCAGCAGTTACCGCTGGACAGAAAACAATCAGCCCCAGCATTTT. Protein: CASSYRWTENNQPQHF.

J is TRBJ2-5 and V is TRBV4-2; 16 positions match TRBD2. The CDR3 covers 20 residues. The germline V gene has CDR1 LGHNA and CDR2 YNFKEQ. The V gene end was trimmed by 1 base and the J gene end by 2 bases; junction bases not matched to a gene: 10. The CDR3, as DNA: TGTGCCAGCAGCCAAGCCCTGGGACTAGCGGGGGGGCCGGATCAAGAGACCCAGTACTTC. Translation: CASSQALGLAGGPDQETQYF.

The chain uses TRBV5-1 and TRBJ2-3; 7 nucleotides match TRBD2. The V gene end was trimmed by 1 base and the J gene end by 0 bases; junction bases not matched to a gene: 5. Germline CDR1 SGHRS, CDR2 YFSETQ. The CDR3 runs 16 residues. CDR3 loop: CASSLTGLESTDTQYF. CDR3 bases: TGCGCCAGCAGCTTGACCGGACTAGAGAGCACAGATACGCAGTATTTT. Full variable domain (rest looked up from reference TRBV5-1 and TRBJ2-3): KAGVTQTPRYLIKTRGQQVTLSCSPISGHRSVSWYQQTPGQGLQFLFEYFSETQRNKGNFPGRFSGRQFSNSRSEMNVSTLELGDSALYLCASSLTGLESTDTQYFGPGTRLTVL.

The V call is TRBV4-3, the J call TRBJ2-2; a weak D match, TRBD2 (6 bases). CDR1 is LGHNA, CDR2 YSLEER, per germline. Trimming stripped 2 bases from V and 4 bases from J, with 20 bases between. The CDR3 consists of 18 residues. CDR3 loop: CASSQSSGESRFTGELFF. DNA of the CDR3: TGCGCCAGCAGCCAATCCTCGGGGGAATCGAGGTTCACCGGGGAGCTGTTTTTT.

This clone was observed a few times. This chain's CDR3 is CASSFGGNTIYF. The CDR3 nucleotides read TGCGCCAGCAGCTTCGGGGGAAACACCATATATTTT. The chain links TRBV5-1 to TRBJ1-3; no reliable D call. With 2 bases removed from V and 4 bases from J, the gap between germline ends came to 4 bases. Germline CDR1 SGHRS, CDR2 YFSETQ. CDR3 length: 12 residues.

The chain links TRBV7-9 to TRBJ2-3; unclear D gene. The V end was cut by 5 bases, the J end by 5 bases, with 11 bases between. The V gene's germline CDR1 is SEHNR and CDR2 FQNEAQ (reference sequence). The length of the CDR3 is 13 residues. The CDR3, as DNA: TGTGCCAGCAGCCCCTTTACACAAGATACGCAGTATTTT. Translated: CASSPFTQDTQYF.

V and J are TRBV5-1 and TRBJ2-2, with D hard to call. From germline, CDR1 is SGHRS and CDR2 YFSETQ. The ends were cut back, 4 bases at V and 0 bases at J, with 13 bases in the middle. The CDR3 runs to 16 residues. For the CDR3, the DNA is TGCGCCAGCAGCCTCCGAGTCGGGTCGAACACCGGGGAGCTGTTTTTT. It is translated as CASSLRVGSNTGELFF.

The V gene is TRBV24-1, the J gene TRBJ2-5; D may be TRBD2 (5 bases). V lost 1 base, J lost 4 bases, and 12 bases lay in between. Per germline, CDR1 KGHDR and CDR2 SFDVKD. This CDR3 spans 15 amino acids. The CDR3 spells CATSDFNCRGETQYF. In DNA form, the CDR3 reads TGTGCCACCAGTGATTTCAACTGCCGGGGAGAGACCCAGTACTTC.

This sequence joins TRBV5-4 and TRBJ1-1; D is uncertain. Per the germline V gene, CDR1 is SGHNT and CDR2 is YYREEE (reference sequence). With 6 bases removed from V and 2 bases from J, the gap between germline ends came to 14 bases. The CDR3 contains 14 residues. This CDR3 reads CASTPEPANTEAFF. CDR3 DNA: TGTGCCAGCACTCCGGAGCCTGCCAACACTGAAGCTTTCTTT.